The sequence of this T cell receptor (beta chain) was determined in a study of PD-L1 blockade in urothelial cancer. Overall study: About 90% of the roughly 29 patients were males with bladder-origin urothelial cancer. Blood gave a median roughly 140,000 T cells.

TCRdb keeps only in-frame clones here, not all; method: immunoSEQ multiplex PCR. The repertoire holds 50,000 to 65,000 clones, with about 86% as singletons. Time point given: pretreatment peripheral blood. The patients' disease, urothelial carcinoma, was locally advanced or metastatic. Every patient provided from 1 to 8 samples, collected pretreatment and on-treatment. The material sequenced was PBMCs, taken around atezolizumab (anti-PD-L1) treatment. This TCR was sampled from a man aged 65-85 years with urothelial cancer.

The CDR3 protein is CASSQRTGGGYGYTF. In DNA, the CDR3 is TGCGCCAGCAGCCAAAGGACAGGCGGAGGCTATGGCTACACCTTC. The chain couples TRBV4-1 to TRBJ1-2, with 7 bases lining up with TRBD1. The germline V gene has CDR1 MGHRA and CDR2 YSYEKL. The CDR3 is 15 residues long. J was trimmed by 4 bases and V by 2 bases; bases with no gene match: 7.